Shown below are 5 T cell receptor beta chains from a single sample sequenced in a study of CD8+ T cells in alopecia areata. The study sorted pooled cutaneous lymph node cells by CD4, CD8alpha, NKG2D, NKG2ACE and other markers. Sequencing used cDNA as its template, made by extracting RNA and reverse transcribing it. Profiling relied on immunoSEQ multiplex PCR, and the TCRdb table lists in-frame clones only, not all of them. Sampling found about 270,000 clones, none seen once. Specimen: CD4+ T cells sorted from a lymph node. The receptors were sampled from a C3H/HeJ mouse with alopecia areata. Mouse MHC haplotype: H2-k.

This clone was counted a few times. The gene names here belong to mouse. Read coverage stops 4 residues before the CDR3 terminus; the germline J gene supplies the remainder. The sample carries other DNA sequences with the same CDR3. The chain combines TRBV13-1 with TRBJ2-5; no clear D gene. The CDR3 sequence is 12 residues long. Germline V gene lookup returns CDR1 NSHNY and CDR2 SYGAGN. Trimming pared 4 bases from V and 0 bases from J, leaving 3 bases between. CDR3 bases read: TGTGCCAGCAGTTTGAACCAAGAC. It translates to CASSLNQD. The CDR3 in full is CASSLNQDTQYF.

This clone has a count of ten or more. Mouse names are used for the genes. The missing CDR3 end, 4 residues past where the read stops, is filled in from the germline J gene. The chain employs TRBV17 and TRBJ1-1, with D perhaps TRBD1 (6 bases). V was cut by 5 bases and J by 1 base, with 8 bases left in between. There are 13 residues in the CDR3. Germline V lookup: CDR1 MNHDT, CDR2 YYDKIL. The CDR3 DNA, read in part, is TGTGCTAGCAGTCGGGACAAAAACACA. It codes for CASSRDKNT. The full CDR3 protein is CASSRDKNTEVFF.

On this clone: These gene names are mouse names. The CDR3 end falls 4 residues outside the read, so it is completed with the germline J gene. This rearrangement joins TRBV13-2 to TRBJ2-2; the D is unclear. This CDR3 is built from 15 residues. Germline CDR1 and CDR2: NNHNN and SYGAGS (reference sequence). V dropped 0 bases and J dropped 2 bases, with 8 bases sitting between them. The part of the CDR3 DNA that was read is TGTGCCAGCGGTGATGCCCCTGTTAACACCGGG. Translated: CASGDAPVNTG. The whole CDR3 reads CASGDAPVNTGQLYF.

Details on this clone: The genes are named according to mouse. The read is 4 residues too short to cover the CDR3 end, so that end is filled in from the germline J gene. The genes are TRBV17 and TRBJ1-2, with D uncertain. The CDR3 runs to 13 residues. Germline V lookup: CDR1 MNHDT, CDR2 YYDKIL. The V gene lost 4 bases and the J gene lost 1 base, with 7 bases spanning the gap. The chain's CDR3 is CASSNYKNSDYTF. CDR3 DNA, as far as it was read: TGTGCTAGCAGTAATTACAAAAACTCC. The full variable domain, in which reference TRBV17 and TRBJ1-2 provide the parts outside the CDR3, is DTTVKQNPRYKLARVGKPVNLICSQTMNHDTMYWYQKKPNQAPKLLLFYYDKILNREADTFEKFQSSRPNNSFCSLYIGSAGLEYSAMYLCASSNYKNSDYTFGSGTRLLVI.

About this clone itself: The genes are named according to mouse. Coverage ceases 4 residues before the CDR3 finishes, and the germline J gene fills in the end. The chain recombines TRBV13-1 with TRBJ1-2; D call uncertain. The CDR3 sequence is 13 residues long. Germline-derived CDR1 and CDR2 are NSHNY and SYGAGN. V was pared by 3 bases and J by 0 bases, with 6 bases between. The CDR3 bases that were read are TGTGCCAGCAGTGCCCTTGCAAACTCC. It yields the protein CASSALANS. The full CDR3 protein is CASSALANSDYTF.